A single sample gave rise to the 22 T cell receptor beta chains below, sequenced in a study of cytomegalovirus exposure and HLA in healthy donors. PCR used 60 Vbeta primers and 13 Jbeta primers. Measured with immunoSEQ multiplex PCR; TCRdb has only the in-frame clones, and not every one. The data contain approximately 89,000 clones, less than 65% of them singletons. Sequencing was carried out using PBMCs. Receptor source: a woman in her twenties or thirties in good health and CMV-seropositive.

The V gene is TRBV4-1, the J gene TRBJ1-1, with TRBD1 as a possible D gene (5 bases). Per the germline V gene, CDR1 is MGHRA and CDR2 is YSYEKL. Trimming left V 0 bases short and J 5 bases short, with 19 bases between. The CDR3 sequence is 17 residues long. The CDR3 DNA reads as TGCGCCAGCAGCCAAGATCCCCGATGGCGGGGCGTGACTGAAGCTTTCTTT. Its protein is CASSQDPRWRGVTEAFF.

The V gene is TRBV6-5, the J gene TRBJ2-3; the D is unclear. This CDR3 comprises 13 residues. Germline lookup yields CDR1 MNHEY and CDR2 SVGAGI. Trimming stripped 2 bases from V and 4 bases from J, with 7 bases between. The CDR3 region is CASSYSNSDTQYF. The CDR3 region has the DNA TGTGCCAGCAGTTACAGCAACTCAGATACGCAGTATTTT.

J is TRBJ1-1 and V is TRBV30; no definite D call. Looked up from germline, CDR1 is GTSNPN and CDR2 is SVGIG (reference sequence). The CDR3 extends over 11 amino acids. The V gene lost 4 bases and the J gene lost 11 bases, with 14 bases spanning the gap. The CDR3 region is CAWNRQALAFF. The DNA for the CDR3 is TGTGCCTGGAACCGCCAGGCCCTGGCTTTCTTT.

This clone was seen just once. V gene TRBV27 combines with J gene TRBJ1-1; D not certain. The V gene lost 6 bases and the J gene lost 4 bases, with 12 bases spanning the gap. The CDR3 loop spans 13 amino acids. Germline V gene data show CDR1 as MNHEY and CDR2 as SMNVEV (reference sequence). The CDR3 protein is CASRPPPGTEAFF. The CDR3 DNA sequence: TGTGCCAGCAGGCCACCACCGGGCACTGAAGCTTTCTTT.

This clone appeared a few times. DNA of the CDR3: TGTGCCAGCAGCTCCTCGACAGATCAGGGTGGCTACACCTTC. It specifies CASSSSTDQGGYTF. The V gene is TRBV27, the J gene TRBJ1-2, with D perhaps matching TRBD1 (5 bases). Germline V lookup: CDR1 MNHEY, CDR2 SMNVEV (reference sequence). CDR3 size: 14 residues. Trimming stripped 6 bases from V and 7 bases from J, with 18 bases between.

This clone has more than one count but fewer than ten. V usage is TRBV19 and J usage is TRBJ2-1, with TRBD2 identical over 14 bases. Germline values: CDR1 LNHDA, CDR2 SQIVND (reference sequence). The CDR3 loop spans 17 amino acids. V shed 6 bases and J 7 bases; nucleotides not matched to a gene: 11. The CDR3 here is CASSTLATSGGDNEQFF. The CDR3 DNA follows: TGTGCCAGTAGCACTCTGGCGACTAGCGGGGGGGATAATGAGCAGTTCTTC.

The chain has TRBV4-1 and TRBJ2-7, with a weak D call TRBD1 (5 bases). The CDR3 runs 14 residues. V dropped 5 bases and J dropped 2 bases, with 13 bases sitting between them. Germline CDR1 reads MGHRA; CDR2 reads YSYEKL. In DNA form, the CDR3 reads TGCGCCAGCAGCTGGCGACAGTCCGCCTACGAGCAGTACTTC. This encodes CASSWRQSAYEQYF.

The J gene is TRBJ1-2, the V gene TRBV10-1; 7 bases line up with TRBD1. CDR1 is WNHNN, CDR2 SYGVQD, per germline (reference sequence). CDR3 length: 11 residues. J lost 5 bases, V lost 10 bases, and 4 bases had no gene match. The CDR3 sequence: CATRQGYGYTF. DNA of the CDR3: TGCGCCACCCGACAGGGATATGGCTACACCTTC.

This clone has just a few counts. The V gene is TRBV28, the J gene TRBJ1-1; 8 bases line up with TRBD1. This CDR3 region has 12 residues. The germline gives CDR1 MDHEN, CDR2 SYDVKM. After removal of 5 bases from V and 12 bases from J, the junction contained 8 bases not matched to a gene. The CDR3: CASSVSGTGTFF. The CDR3 bases are TGTGCCAGCAGTGTGTCCGGGACAGGAACTTTCTTT.

The V gene is TRBV19, the J gene TRBJ1-1; D gene unclear. The V gene's germline CDR1 is LNHDA and CDR2 SQIVND (reference sequence). Trimming shortened V by 8 bases and J by 3 bases, and 13 bases separated the two germline ends. The CDR3 covers 13 residues. The CDR3: CASVGLGDTEAFF. In DNA form, the CDR3 reads TGTGCCAGTGTGGGCCTCGGGGACACTGAAGCTTTCTTT.

The chain combines TRBV4-3 with TRBJ1-6, with D hard to call. CDR3 length: 19 residues. V was cut by 1 base and J by 7 bases, with 23 bases left in between. Germline V CDR1 and CDR2: LGHNA, YSLEER. In nucleotides, the CDR3 is TGCGCCAGCAGCCAAGCAACGTTGGGGTGGGAGGGATCGAATTCACCCCTCCACTTT. It codes for CASSQATLGWEGSNSPLHF.

This clone was counted only a few times. The rearrangement joins TRBV19 to TRBJ1-6; D unclear. The CDR3 consists of 13 residues. Germline loops: CDR1 LNHDA, CDR2 SQIVND (reference sequence). The V end lost 4 bases, the J end lost 7 bases, and 8 bases lay between the germline ends. The CDR3 coding sequence is TGTGCCAGTAGTAACAAACACAATTCACCCCTCCACTTT. Translated: CASSNKHNSPLHF.

This clone was counted a few times. Its ends do not fully match the called genes, so a read error is possible. The V call is TRBV7-9, the J call TRBJ1-2; TRBD1 matches at 10 bases. This CDR3 region has 15 residues. From germline, CDR1 is SEHNR and CDR2 FQNEAQ (reference sequence). The CDR3 protein is CASSLMDRGNYGYPF. The DNA of the CDR3 is TGTGCCAGCAGCTTAATGGACAGGGGGAACTATGGCTACCCCTTC.

The chain recombines TRBV7-9 with TRBJ2-1, with 7 nucleotides matching TRBD2. V shed 3 bases, J shed 1 base, and the junction held 6 bases outside the gene matches. The length of the CDR3 is 16 residues. Germline values: CDR1 SEHNR, CDR2 FQNEAQ (reference sequence). The DNA of the CDR3 is TGTGCCAGCAGCTTGATCAGAGCGGGGTCCTACAATGAGCAGTTCTTC. Its protein is CASSLIRAGSYNEQFF.

To note about this clone: A junction end diverges from the germline sequence, so it may reflect a read error. The chain has TRBV30 and TRBJ1-2, with a tentative D call TRBD1 (6 bases). Per the germline V gene, CDR1 is GTSNPN and CDR2 is SVGIG (reference sequence). The CDR3 has 13 amino acids. The CDR3 coding sequence is TGTGCCTGGAGTAGAGGACAGAACTATGGCTACCCCTTC. This sequence encodes CAWSRGQNYGYPF.

The chain employs TRBV10-3 and TRBJ2-7, with D possibly being TRBD1 (6 bases). This CDR3 is built from 13 residues. Trimming removed 4 bases from V and 3 bases from J, with 10 bases in between. Germline-derived CDR1 and CDR2 are ENHRY and SYGVKD. CDR3 sequence reads: CAISGTENYEQYF. The CDR3 coding sequence is TGTGCCATCAGTGGGACAGAGAACTACGAGCAGTACTTC.

The rearrangement uses TRBV19 and TRBJ2-1; D might be TRBD1 (5 bases). In germline, CDR1 is LNHDA, CDR2 SQIVND (reference sequence). V lost 11 bases to trimming and J lost 5 bases, with 19 bases between them. The length of the CDR3 is 14 residues. DNA for the CDR3: TGTGCCTCGAGTCTTTTAAGACAGCACAATGAGCAGTTCTTC. Translated, it gives CASSLLRQHNEQFF.

This clone was observed a single time. The J gene is TRBJ1-5, the V gene TRBV28, with TRBD1 matching over 9 bases. The CDR3 loop spans 14 amino acids. Germline CDR1 and CDR2: MDHEN and SYDVKM. The V gene end was trimmed by 9 bases and the J gene end by 7 bases; junction bases not matched to a gene: 10. In DNA, the CDR3 is TGTGCCAGTGTCGGGACAGGGCAGGGACAGCCCCAGCATTTT. It translates to CASVGTGQGQPQHF.

The rearrangement joins TRBV19 to TRBJ2-1, with 9 bases lining up with TRBD2. Losses at the gene ends were 5 bases for V and 2 bases for J; bases not matched to a gene: 7. Germline V lookup: CDR1 LNHDA, CDR2 SQIVND (reference sequence). The CDR3 consists of 16 residues. CDR3 amino acids: CASSVVAGAPYNEQFF. The CDR3 DNA is TGTGCCAGTAGTGTGGTAGCGGGGGCCCCCTACAATGAGCAGTTCTTC.

The gene calls are TRBV7-3 and TRBJ1-1; D not resolved. From germline, CDR1 is SGHTA and CDR2 FQGTGA. This CDR3 is built from 13 residues. The V gene lost 3 bases and the J gene lost 2 bases, with 7 bases spanning the gap. The CDR3 region has the DNA TGTGCCAGCAGCTTCCGGGGTAACACTGAAGCTTTCTTT. This codes for CASSFRGNTEAFF. The entire variable domain, with the rest obtained from reference TRBV7-3 and TRBJ1-1, is as follows: GAGVSQTPSNKVTEKGKYVELRCDPISGHTALYWYRQSLGQGPEFLIYFQGTGAADDSGLPNDRFFAVRPEGSVSTLKIQRTERGDSAVYLCASSFRGNTEAFFGQGTRLTVV.

J is TRBJ2-2 and V is TRBV15; TRBD2 agrees at 7 bases. The CDR3 consists of 16 residues. The germline gives CDR1 LNHNV, CDR2 YYDKDF (reference sequence). The ends lost 1 base at V and 2 bases at J; junction bases unmatched: 4. CDR3 nucleotides: TGTGCCACCAGCAGAGCGGGGGGAAGTAACACCGGGGAGCTGTTTTTT. Translated: CATSRAGGSNTGELFF.

The chain combines TRBV27 with TRBJ2-5; the D gene is possibly TRBD2 (5 bases). The J call may be faulty, since TRBJ2-7 better matches the DNA end. Germline lookup yields CDR1 MNHEY and CDR2 SMNVEV (reference sequence). This CDR3 has 13 residues. As DNA, the CDR3 is TGTGCCAGCAGCAAACTAGAAACCCACGAGCAGTACTTC. Its protein is CASSKLETHEQYF.